Given below is one T cell receptor (beta chain) in context. These data originate in a study of blood T cell repertoires in COVID-19. Turning to the study itself: The samples span acute and convalescent COVID-19 from the United States, Italy and Spain. Nucleic acid was either cDNA or gDNA, and it came from T cells, B-cell-depleted T cells, or PBMCs.

In the original processing: Estimation of nucleated cell counts was performed using reference gene primer amplification. Sequencing was performed with immunoSEQ multiplex PCR; in TCRdb, only in-frame clones are kept and a portion is missing. V and J calls plus clone size are reproduced from that table; the DNA served to infer D and trimming. The sample records 150,000 to 200,000 clones, approximately 86% being singletons. This TCR derives from a man between 65 and 85 years old with active or convalescent COVID-19. The specimen was peripheral blood.

CDR3 sequence (DNA): TGTGCCAGCAGCCTTATTGGCGCGGGTGGAAAACTGTTTTTT. This encodes CASSLIGAGGKLFF. The chain links TRBV28 to TRBJ1-4; the D is unclear. From germline, CDR1 is MDHEN and CDR2 SYDVKM. The CDR3 consists of 14 residues. Trimming took off 6 bases at V and 10 bases at J, with 18 bases between the two ends. The full variable domain, rest sourced from reference TRBV28 and TRBJ1-4, is DVKVTQSSRYLVKRTGEKVFLECVQDMDHENMFWYRQDPGLGLRLIYFSYDVKMKEKGDIPEGYSVSREKKERFSLILESASTNQTSMYLCASSLIGAGGKLFFGSGTQLSVL.